This is a list of T cell receptor beta chains from one sample in a study of T cells in Graves' hyperthyroidism and ophthalmopathy. TCRdb ran MiXCR on the multiplex PCR reads and lists one entry per CDR3 protein. The sample holds under 450,000 distinct CDR3 sequences; approximately 14% are singletons and the top ten take less than 15%. Sequencing input: blood. The receptors come from a woman between 18 and 29 years old with Graves' hyperthyroidism. Both conserved end residues are part of each CDR3. Fields, in order: clone size, J gene, V gene, D gene, CDR3 protein, CDR3 DNA. The D gene is left open where the match is weak. Clone size is stated in some rows and not others, as once, few, many or a class when expanded.

clone_size: NA; j_call: TRBJ2-7; v_call: TRBV5-6; d_call: TRBD1; cdr3_aa: CASSYKDRVNSYEQYF; cdr3_nt: TGTGCCAGCAGCTACAAGGACAGGGTGAATTCCTACGAGCAGTACTTC
clone_size: NA; j_call: TRBJ2-1; v_call: TRBV7-3; d_call: TRBD2; cdr3_aa: CASSLTAASGSYEQFF; cdr3_nt: TGTGCCAGCAGCTTAACGGCAGCAAGCGGGAGCTATGAGCAGTTCTTC
clone_size: few; j_call: TRBJ1-5; v_call: TRBV11-2; d_call: NA; cdr3_aa: CASGEVNQPQHF; cdr3_nt: TGTGCCAGCGGAGAAGTCAATCAGCCCCAGCATTTT
clone_size: once; j_call: TRBJ1-1; v_call: TRBV18; d_call: TRBD1; cdr3_aa: CASSPLGQGDTEAFF; cdr3_nt: TGTGCCAGCAGCCCCTTAGGACAGGGGGACACTGAAGCTTTCTTT
clone_size: many; j_call: TRBJ2-2; v_call: TRBV5-5; d_call: NA; cdr3_aa: CASSLVASLRTGELFF; cdr3_nt: TGTGCCAGCAGCTTGGTTGCTAGCCTGAGAACCGGGGAGCTGTTTTTT
clone_size: few; j_call: TRBJ2-7; v_call: TRBV12-3/TRBV12-4; d_call: TRBD2; cdr3_aa: CASRNSGGFYEQYF; cdr3_nt: TGTGCCAGCAGGAATAGCGGGGGCTTCTACGAGCAGTACTTC
clone_size: many; j_call: TRBJ2-3; v_call: TRBV20-1; d_call: TRBD2; cdr3_aa: CSAGTSGGSFTQYF; cdr3_nt: TGCAGTGCTGGAACTAGCGGTGGAAGTTTTACGCAGTATTTT
clone_size: many; j_call: TRBJ1-4; v_call: TRBV3-1; d_call: TRBD1; cdr3_aa: CASSQEISGQGAVRNEKLFF; cdr3_nt: TGTGCCAGCAGCCAAGAAATCTCAGGACAGGGGGCGGTTCGGAATGAAAAACTGTTTTTT
clone_size: NA; j_call: TRBJ1-5; v_call: TRBV28; d_call: TRBD1; cdr3_aa: CASSDRDRLRISNQPQHF; cdr3_nt: TGTGCCAGCAGTGACCGGGACAGACTAAGGATTAGCAATCAGCCCCAGCATTTT
clone_size: many; j_call: TRBJ2-3; v_call: TRBV29-1; d_call: TRBD2; cdr3_aa: CSVEDEFGGGSTDTQYF; cdr3_nt: TGCAGCGTTGAAGATGAGTTTGGGGGGGGGAGCACAGATACGCAGTATTTT
clone_size: many; j_call: TRBJ1-1; v_call: TRBV6-1; d_call: TRBD1; cdr3_aa: CASSPRQGTHNTEAFF; cdr3_nt: TGTGCCAGCAGCCCGCGACAGGGGACGCACAATACTGAAGCTTTCTTT
clone_size: many; j_call: TRBJ2-1; v_call: TRBV20-1; d_call: TRBD1; cdr3_aa: CSAEDRGLNEQFF; cdr3_nt: TGCAGTGCTGAGGACAGGGGGCTTAATGAGCAGTTCTTC
clone_size: many; j_call: TRBJ2-5; v_call: TRBV20-1; d_call: TRBD1; cdr3_aa: CSANDAGGLGETQYF; cdr3_nt: TGCAGTGCCAACGACGCAGGGGGCTTGGGAGAGACCCAGTACTTC
clone_size: NA; j_call: TRBJ1-4; v_call: TRBV5-4; d_call: NA; cdr3_aa: CASSGQGTNEKLFF; cdr3_nt: TGTGCCAGCAGCGGTCAGGGGACTAATGAAAAACTGTTTTTT
clone_size: NA; j_call: TRBJ2-1; v_call: TRBV6-1; d_call: TRBD2; cdr3_aa: CASSPGLAGLQFF; cdr3_nt: TGTGCCAGCAGTCCGGGACTAGCGGGACTTCAGTTCTTC
clone_size: many; j_call: TRBJ1-2; v_call: TRBV20-1; d_call: NA; cdr3_aa: CSARSDSLYGYTF; cdr3_nt: TGCAGTGCTAGATCCGACAGCCTCTATGGCTACACCTTC
clone_size: NA; j_call: TRBJ2-2; v_call: TRBV19; d_call: NA; cdr3_aa: CATAEGSNTGELFF; cdr3_nt: TGTGCCACCGCGGAGGGATCGAACACCGGGGAGCTGTTTTTT
clone_size: many; j_call: TRBJ1-5; v_call: TRBV7-8; d_call: TRBD1; cdr3_aa: CASSLEGQGGQPQHF; cdr3_nt: TGTGCCAGCAGCTTAGAGGGACAGGGAGGTCAGCCCCAGCATTTT
clone_size: many; j_call: TRBJ2-2; v_call: TRBV6-1; d_call: NA; cdr3_aa: CASLQGGNTGELFF; cdr3_nt: TGTGCCAGCTTACAGGGAGGGAACACCGGGGAGCTGTTTTTT
clone_size: many; j_call: TRBJ1-4; v_call: TRBV11-2; d_call: NA; cdr3_aa: CASSPLPGGREKLFF; cdr3_nt: TGTGCCAGCAGCCCGCTACCGGGGGGGCGTGAAAAACTGTTTTTT
clone_size: NA; j_call: TRBJ2-3; v_call: TRBV5-6; d_call: NA; cdr3_aa: CASSLVPGADTQYF; cdr3_nt: TGTGCCAGCAGCTTGGTTCCGGGGGCAGATACGCAGTATTTT
clone_size: NA; j_call: TRBJ1-2; v_call: TRBV7-9; d_call: NA; cdr3_aa: CASSLLGGGPNYGYTF; cdr3_nt: TGTGCCAGCAGCTTATTGGGCGGGGGGCCTAACTATGGCTACACCTTC
clone_size: NA; j_call: TRBJ2-2; v_call: TRBV19; d_call: NA; cdr3_aa: CASSTETITGELFF; cdr3_nt: TGTGCCAGTAGTACAGAGACAATCACCGGGGAGCTGTTTTTT
clone_size: few; j_call: TRBJ2-1; v_call: TRBV28; d_call: TRBD2; cdr3_aa: CASSKPTSGSLDEQFF; cdr3_nt: TGTGCCAGCAGTAAACCGACTAGCGGGAGTCTGGATGAGCAGTTCTTC
clone_size: few; j_call: TRBJ2-7; v_call: TRBV7-6; d_call: NA; cdr3_aa: CASSPEDSPFYEQYF; cdr3_nt: TGTGCCAGCAGCCCCGAGGACTCGCCCTTCTACGAGCAGTACTTC
clone_size: many; j_call: TRBJ2-4; v_call: TRBV12-3/TRBV12-4; d_call: TRBD2; cdr3_aa: CASSSSGTSGNIQYF; cdr3_nt: TGTGCCAGCAGTTCCTCCGGGACTAGCGGAAACATTCAGTACTTC
clone_size: many; j_call: TRBJ2-1; v_call: TRBV20-1; d_call: NA; cdr3_aa: CSARVETSDNEQFF; cdr3_nt: TGCAGTGCTAGAGTAGAGACTAGTGACAATGAGCAGTTCTTC
clone_size: many; j_call: TRBJ1-1; v_call: TRBV2; d_call: NA; cdr3_aa: CASTGTMSTEAFF; cdr3_nt: TGTGCCAGCACGGGGACGATGAGCACTGAAGCTTTCTTT
clone_size: few; j_call: TRBJ1-6; v_call: TRBV28; d_call: TRBD1; cdr3_aa: CAINAGTGDNSPLHF; cdr3_nt: TGTGCCATCAACGCTGGGACAGGGGATAATTCACCCCTCCACTTT
clone_size: NA; j_call: TRBJ2-1; v_call: TRBV20-1; d_call: TRBD2; cdr3_aa: CSADPPLTSVYDEQFF; cdr3_nt: TGCAGTGCTGATCCCCCCCTGACTAGCGTCTACGATGAGCAGTTCTTC
clone_size: NA; j_call: TRBJ1-1; v_call: TRBV4-1; d_call: NA; cdr3_aa: CASSQAGVGEAFF; cdr3_nt: TGCGCCAGCAGCCAAGCTGGGGTGGGTGAAGCTTTCTTT
clone_size: many; j_call: TRBJ1-5; v_call: TRBV7-2; d_call: NA; cdr3_aa: CASSFNAGDQPQHF; cdr3_nt: TGTGCCAGCAGCTTCAATGCAGGGGACCAGCCCCAGCATTTT
clone_size: many; j_call: TRBJ2-1; v_call: TRBV12-3/TRBV12-4; d_call: NA; cdr3_aa: CASTGGASRGLQFF; cdr3_nt: TGTGCCAGCACCGGAGGGGCCAGCCGGGGCCTACAGTTCTTC
clone_size: many; j_call: TRBJ1-3; v_call: TRBV2; d_call: TRBD1; cdr3_aa: CASIPDRAGNTIYF; cdr3_nt: TGTGCCAGCATTCCGGACAGGGCTGGAAACACCATATATTTT
clone_size: many; j_call: TRBJ2-1; v_call: TRBV24-1; d_call: NA; cdr3_aa: CATSDLGDRKRERDNEQFF; cdr3_nt: TGTGCCACCAGTGATTTGGGGGACAGGAAGCGGGAGCGCGACAATGAGCAGTTCTTC
clone_size: many; j_call: TRBJ2-7; v_call: TRBV7-9; d_call: NA; cdr3_aa: CASSLEIRGLGVYEQYF; cdr3_nt: TGTGCCAGCAGCTTAGAAATAAGGGGTCTAGGGGTCTACGAGCAGTACTTC
clone_size: many; j_call: TRBJ2-3; v_call: TRBV20-1; d_call: TRBD2; cdr3_aa: CSAPTSGGAVDTQYF; cdr3_nt: TGCAGTGCTCCCACTAGCGGGGGGGCCGTGGATACGCAGTATTTT
clone_size: few; j_call: TRBJ1-3; v_call: TRBV2; d_call: TRBD1; cdr3_aa: CASIDRGGNTIYF; cdr3_nt: TGTGCCAGCATTGACAGGGGTGGAAACACCATATATTTT
clone_size: NA; j_call: TRBJ2-7; v_call: TRBV4-2; d_call: NA; cdr3_aa: CASSQDRHPPPYEQYF; cdr3_nt: TGTGCCAGCAGCCAAGATAGGCACCCTCCTCCCTACGAGCAGTACTTC
clone_size: NA; j_call: TRBJ2-2; v_call: TRBV18; d_call: NA; cdr3_aa: CASSSLGAGPNTGELFF; cdr3_nt: TGTGCCAGCTCATCCCTCGGGGCAGGTCCGAACACCGGGGAGCTGTTTTTT
clone_size: many; j_call: TRBJ2-7; v_call: TRBV20-1; d_call: TRBD1; cdr3_aa: CSARPGQAYEQYF; cdr3_nt: TGCAGTGCGAGACCGGGACAGGCCTACGAGCAGTACTTC
clone_size: NA; j_call: TRBJ1-5; v_call: TRBV9; d_call: NA; cdr3_aa: CASSQWGGNQPQHF; cdr3_nt: TGTGCCAGCAGCCAATGGGGGGGAAATCAGCCCCAGCATTTT
clone_size: NA; j_call: TRBJ2-5; v_call: TRBV11-2; d_call: TRBD2; cdr3_aa: CASSLGNRRTSEETQYF; cdr3_nt: TGTGCCAGCAGCTTAGGAAACAGGCGGACTAGCGAAGAGACCCAGTACTTC
clone_size: many; j_call: TRBJ2-1; v_call: TRBV11-2; d_call: NA; cdr3_aa: CASSSIVGTDSYNEQFF; cdr3_nt: TGTGCCAGCAGCAGCATAGTGGGTACAGACTCCTACAATGAGCAGTTCTTC
clone_size: many; j_call: TRBJ1-1; v_call: TRBV12-3/TRBV12-4; d_call: NA; cdr3_aa: CASSPRGDQTLNTEAFF; cdr3_nt: TGTGCCAGCAGTCCGCGTGGGGATCAGACTTTGAACACTGAAGCTTTCTTT